This passage covers 20 T cell receptor beta chains from one sample sequenced in a study of T cells after yellow fever vaccination. TCRdb used MiXCR to reprocess the 5' RACE reads, holding one entry per CDR3 protein. The data show 300,000 to 400,000 distinct CDR3 sequences, around 12% seen once. Source: CD4+ T cells sorted from PBMCs, taken 15 days after the yellow fever booster vaccination. The receptor source for this set is a man younger than 35 who received the YFV17D yellow fever vaccine.

The chain couples TRBV5-4 to TRBJ2-1; 10 bases fit TRBD2. CDR1 SGHNT and CDR2 YYREEE come from the germline V gene (reference sequence). J gave up 7 bases and V 1 base, and 8 bases lay outside the gene matches. This CDR3 spans 16 amino acids. The CDR3 loop reads CASSLMLQRGGNEQFF. For the CDR3, the DNA is TGTGCCAGCAGCTTGATGTTACAGCGGGGGGGGAATGAGCAGTTCTTC.

This chain joins TRBV29-1 and TRBJ2-3, with D unclear. CDR3 length: 11 residues. V lost 6 bases and J lost 0, with 4 bases in between. Germline lookup yields CDR1 SQVTM and CDR2 ANQGSEA. The CDR3 region is CSVTSTDTQYF. DNA of the CDR3: TGCAGCGTCACTAGCACAGATACGCAGTATTTT.

The chain is built from TRBV6-2 or TRBV6-3 and TRBJ1-5, with a possible D match to TRBD1 (5 bases). CDR1 MNHEY and CDR2 SVGEGT come from the germline V gene. The CDR3 runs to 18 residues. V was trimmed by 2 bases and J by 0 bases, leaving 17 bases between them. CDR3 nucleotide sequence: TGTGCCAGCAGTTACCCCGGGACTGGGACTTATAGCAATCAGCCCCAGCATTTT. This codes for CASSYPGTGTYSNQPQHF.

The chain has TRBV7-2 and TRBJ2-4; D unresolved. V lost 2 bases, J lost 6 bases, and 8 bases lay in between. This CDR3 is 13 amino acids long. Germline V gene data show CDR1 as SGHTA and CDR2 as FQGNSA. The CDR3 loop reads CASSLLESNIQYF. The CDR3 DNA reads as TGTGCCAGCAGCTTACTTGAGTCAAACATTCAGTACTTC.

This clonotype came up a few times. CDR3 sequence: CASSGVRTTGELFF. The DNA for the CDR3 is TGTGCCAGCAGCGGTGTCAGAACCACCGGGGAGCTGTTTTTT. The genes are TRBV7-2 and TRBJ2-2, with D hard to call. The CDR3 is made up of 14 amino acids. Germline V gives CDR1 SGHTA, CDR2 FQGNSA. V shed 5 bases and J shed 4 bases, with 11 bases lying between them.

This clonotype was counted only a few times. CDR3 sequence reads: CSADRGGAGELFF. CDR3 nucleotides: TGCAGCGCCGACAGGGGAGGAGCCGGGGAGCTGTTTTTT. The chain joins TRBV29-1 to TRBJ2-2; 8 positions match TRBD1. The ends lost 7 bases at V and 6 bases at J; junction bases unmatched: 7. Germline lookup yields CDR1 SQVTM and CDR2 ANQGSEA. CDR3 length equals 13 residues.

The chain uses TRBV6-1 and TRBJ2-7; TRBD1 agrees at 7 bases. CDR1 MNHNS and CDR2 SASEGT come from the germline V gene. The CDR3 loop spans 14 amino acids. J was trimmed by 3 bases and V by 6 bases; bases with no gene match: 8. DNA for the CDR3: TGTGCCAGCAGGACCGGGACAGTTAACTACGAGCAGTACGTC. Translation gives CASRTGTVNYEQYV.

The J gene is TRBJ1-5, the V gene TRBV6-2 or TRBV6-3; tentative D call: TRBD1 (5 bases). The CDR3 covers 14 residues. V lost 3 bases to trimming and J lost 3 bases, with 9 bases between them. The germline gives CDR1 MNHEY, CDR2 SVGEGT. CDR3 residues: CASSYGGVNQPQHF. Here the CDR3 DNA reads TGTGCCAGCAGTTATGGAGGGGTCAATCAGCCCCAGCATTTT.

This chain links TRBV20-1 with TRBJ2-3; D unresolved. CDR1 is DFQATT and CDR2 is SNEGSKA in the germline V gene (reference sequence). The CDR3 spans 11 residues. The DNA of the CDR3 is TGCAGGGCGGACGGCACAGATACGCAGTATTTT. Its protein is CRADGTDTQYF.

This clonotype turned up a few times. This chain joins TRBV7-2 and TRBJ1-5; no clear D. Germline V lookup: CDR1 SGHTA, CDR2 FQGNSA. The CDR3 totals 14 residues. The V end was cut by 5 bases, the J end by 0 bases, with 8 bases between. CDR3 sequence (DNA): TGTGCCAGCAGCGCTACAGATAGCAATCAGCCCCAGCATTTT. It translates to CASSATDSNQPQHF.

This clonotype was seen more than once but under ten times. The chain couples TRBV2 to TRBJ1-5; the D is unclear. The length of the CDR3 is 15 residues. V lost 4 bases to trimming and J lost 0 bases, with 10 bases between them. CDR1 and CDR2 from the germline V gene are SNHLY and FYNNEI. In DNA form, the CDR3 reads TGTGCCAGCAGTGCTGCAGATAATAGCAATCAGCCCCAGCATTTT. Its protein product is CASSAADNSNQPQHF. The full variable domain, completed using reference TRBV2 and TRBJ1-5, is EPEVTQTPSHQVTQMGQEVILRCVPISNHLYFYWYRQILGQKVEFLVSFYNNEISEKSEIFDDQFSVERPDGSNFTLKIRSTKLEDSAMYFCASSAADNSNQPQHFGDGTRLSIL.

The chain has TRBV6-5 and TRBJ2-7, with D perhaps being TRBD1 or TRBD2 (6 bases each). There are 14 residues in the CDR3. Per the germline V gene, CDR1 is MNHEY and CDR2 is SVGAGI. Trimming cost V 6 bases and J 1 base, with 13 bases left between them. CDR3 sequence reads: CASSTGANSYEQYV. In nucleotides, the CDR3 is TGTGCCAGCAGCACGGGGGCAAATTCCTACGAGCAGTACGTC.

This clonotype came up a few times. The V gene is TRBV6-6, the J gene TRBJ1-1, with 9 bases aligning to TRBD1. The CDR3 covers 16 residues. Trimming cost V 6 bases and J 0 bases; bases outside gene matches: 8. Germline-derived CDR1 and CDR2 are MNHNY and SVGAGI (reference sequence). CDR3 DNA: TGTGCCAGCAGCAGCGGGGGACAGGGTGTGAACACTGAAGCTTTCTTT. This encodes CASSSGGQGVNTEAFF.

This clonotype has ten or more counts. The V gene is TRBV18, the J gene TRBJ2-1; 9 nucleotides match TRBD1. With 3 bases clipped from V and 6 bases from J, the junction kept 6 bases outside the gene matches. The V gene's germline CDR1 is KGHSH and CDR2 LQKENI. This CDR3 is built from 15 residues. The CDR3 nucleotides are TGTGCCAGCTCACCTCTAGGACAGGGGACCAATGAGCAGTTCTTC. Amino acid sequence: CASSPLGQGTNEQFF.

This clonotype was seen only a few times. The chain carries TRBV5-1 and TRBJ2-2; 13 nucleotides line up with TRBD2. The trim removed 3 bases at V and 7 bases at J, leaving 6 bases unmatched. The CDR3 has 16 amino acids. Germline V gene sequence: CDR1 SGHRS, CDR2 YFSETQ. The CDR3 region has the DNA TGCGCCAGCAGCTCCGGGACTAGCGGGGATGTCGGGGAGCTGTTTTTT. Translation gives CASSSGTSGDVGELFF.

V gene TRBV6-6 combines with J gene TRBJ2-5; the match to TRBD1 covers 7 bases. V lost 6 bases, J lost 4 bases, and 11 bases stayed unmatched. CDR1 MNHNY and CDR2 SVGAGI come from the germline V gene (reference sequence). The CDR3 runs 15 residues. CDR3 DNA sequence: TGTGCCAGCAGCCCACGACAGGGCGGACGAGAGACCCAGTACTTC. Protein sequence: CASSPRQGGRETQYF.

This chain joins TRBV5-1 and TRBJ2-1, with 14 bases identical to TRBD2. Losses at the gene ends were 4 bases for V and 12 bases for J; bases not matched to a gene: 9. Germline assignment: CDR1 SGHRS and CDR2 YFSETQ. This CDR3 has 15 amino acids. CDR3 nucleotide sequence: TGCGCCAGCAGCCAAGAGACTAGCGGGGGGGCTGGGCAGTTCTTC. This sequence encodes CASSQETSGGAGQFF.

This clonotype occurred many times. The chain links TRBV7-2 to TRBJ2-3; D is possibly TRBD1 (6 bases). Germline CDR1 is SGHTA and CDR2 is FQGNSA. The CDR3 loop spans 12 amino acids. V lost 5 bases and J 6 bases, leaving 9 bases between the germline ends. The CDR3, as DNA: TGTGCCAGCAGCAGCGACAGGGATACGCAGTATTTT. It codes for CASSSDRDTQYF.

This clonotype was seen at least ten times. The V call is TRBV5-5, the J call TRBJ2-3; perhaps TRBD2 as D (5 bases). Germline V lookup: CDR1 SGHKS, CDR2 YYEKEE (reference sequence). This CDR3 has 15 amino acids. The ends were cut back, 2 bases at V and 0 bases at J, with 10 bases in the middle. The CDR3 is CASSLAAVSTDTQYF. The CDR3 bases are TGTGCCAGCAGCTTAGCGGCAGTTAGCACAGATACGCAGTATTTT. The full variable domain, rest sourced from reference TRBV5-5 and TRBJ2-3, is DAGVTQSPTHLIKTRGQQVTLRCSPISGHKSVSWYQQVLGQGPQFIFQYYEKEERGRGNFPDRFSARQFPNYSSELNVNALLLGDSALYLCASSLAAVSTDTQYFGPGTRLTVL.

The chain carries TRBV4-3 and TRBJ2-5, with 8 bases matching TRBD2. CDR1 is LGHNA, CDR2 YSLEER, per germline. After removal of 0 bases from V and 5 bases from J, the junction contained 11 bases not matched to a gene. This CDR3 has 17 amino acids. This CDR3 reads CASSQEPPRGDGETQYF. In DNA, the CDR3 is TGCGCCAGCAGCCAAGAACCTCCGCGGGGGGATGGGGAGACCCAGTACTTC.